The clone carrying this T cell receptor beta chain was counted a few times. The target antigen is unknown. Trimming took 2 bases from V and 7 from J; bases not matched to a gene: 8. Germline V CDR1 and CDR2: SGHNT, YYREEE (reference sequence). The CDR3 loop spans 15 amino acids. PCR involved 60 Vbeta and 13 Jbeta primers. The table came from immunoSEQ multiplex PCR; TCRdb's copy has only in-frame clones and leaves some out. The data hold about 150,000 clones, with 77% observed a single time. These data come from a study of cytomegalovirus exposure and HLA in healthy donors. Study as a whole: Ancestry clustering placed about 86% of roughly 410 genotyped donors in the Caucasian-associated cluster.

Overall study findings and caveats: Donors belonging to an Asian-associated ancestry cluster reportedly showed fewer N-insertions in productive TCRs than the approximately 700-donor mean, according to what a later analysis found. TCR beta chains numbering more than 150 were designated cytomegalovirus-associated. The study carried out a later analysis of TCR beta sequences. It associated 15,000 to 20,000 of them with specific HLA alleles at a false discovery rate of 0.05.

This chain uses TRBV5-4 with TRBJ2-7, with 11 nucleotides matching TRBD1. Sequences were obtained from PBMCs. The TCR originated in a woman aged 30 to 39 in good health and CMV-seropositive. The CDR3 sequence: CASSLQDRGLGEQYF. For the CDR3, the DNA is TGTGCCAGCAGCTTACAGGACAGGGGGCTGGGTGAGCAGTACTTC.